This entry lists 27 T cell receptor beta chains sequenced from one sample in a study of T cell responses to AZD1222 COVID-19 vaccine. TCRdb's copy holds only in-frame clones and misses some; the assay was immunoSEQ multiplex PCR. The table has approximately 120,000 clones, 88% seen once. This sample comprised peripheral blood, obtained on day 0 of AZD1222 vaccination. The receptors were gathered from an adult in good health.

The chain joins TRBV19 to TRBJ2-2, with TRBD1 as a possible D gene (6 bases). CDR3 length: 16 residues. Trimming took 2 bases from V and 7 from J, leaving 17 bases between them. Germline V gene data show CDR1 as LNHDA and CDR2 as SQIVND (reference sequence). CDR3: CASSIRQVNWGGELFF. The DNA of the CDR3 is TGTGCCAGTAGTATAAGACAGGTTAACTGGGGCGGGGAGCTGTTTTTT. Supplemented by reference TRBV19 and TRBJ2-2, the full variable domain reads DGGITQSPKYLFRKEGQNVTLSCEQNLNHDAMYWYRQDPGQGLRLIYYSQIVNDFQKGDIAEGYSVSREKKESFPLTVTSAQKNPTAFYLCASSIRQVNWGGELFFGEGSRLTVL.

As concerns this clone: Additional DNA sequences in this sample encode the identical CDR3. CDR3 coding DNA: TGCAGCGTTGAGTGGGTAACTGAAGCTTTCTTT. Translating gives CSVEWVTEAFF. The chain combines TRBV29-1 with TRBJ1-1, with unresolved D. The CDR3 is 11 residues long. Germline values: CDR1 SQVTM, CDR2 ANQGSEA. With 3 bases removed from V and 5 bases from J, the gap between germline ends came to 7 bases. The entire variable domain, with the rest obtained from reference TRBV29-1 and TRBJ1-1, is as follows: SAVISQKPSRDICQRGTSLTIQCQVDSQVTMMFWYRQQPGQSLTLIATANQGSEATYESGFVIDKFPISRPNLTFSTLTVSNMSPEDSSIYLCSVEWVTEAFFGQGTRLTVV.

The genes are TRBV19 and TRBJ2-4, with a possible D match to TRBD1 (6 bases). Deletions cut 6 bases from V and 7 bases from J, with 10 bases between. In germline, CDR1 is LNHDA, CDR2 SQIVND (reference sequence). The CDR3 runs 12 residues. This CDR3 reads CASRTGGNIQYF. The CDR3 nucleotides read TGTGCCAGTAGGACAGGCGGCAACATTCAGTACTTC.

The chain has TRBV5-4 and TRBJ1-6; 7 positions match TRBD1. With 3 bases clipped from V and 7 bases from J, the junction kept 7 bases outside the gene matches. Germline V gene lookup returns CDR1 SGHNT and CDR2 YYREEE (reference sequence). The CDR3 sequence is 15 residues long. CDR3 bases: TGTGCCAGCAGCTCCTTGACAGGGTCCAATTCACCCCTCCACTTT. The encoded protein is CASSSLTGSNSPLHF.

J is TRBJ2-7 and V is TRBV27; 7 bases line up with TRBD1. After removal of 6 bases from V and 2 bases from J, the junction contained 10 bases not matched to a gene. Germline assignment: CDR1 MNHEY and CDR2 SMNVEV (reference sequence). The CDR3 sequence is 15 residues long. CDR3 DNA: TGTGCCAGCAGGCGCACCGGGACAGCGACCTACGAGCAGTACTTC. Translation gives CASRRTGTATYEQYF.

The V and J genes are TRBV11-3 and TRBJ2-5; D ambiguous. Germline CDR1 is SGHNT and CDR2 is YENEEA. This CDR3 is built from 14 residues. V dropped 4 bases and J dropped 1 base, with 10 bases sitting between them. The CDR3 DNA reads TGTGCCAGCAGCTCGCTTGGCGCCCAAGAGACCCAGTACTTC. Translation: CASSSLGAQETQYF.

The CDR3 DNA follows: TGTGCCAGCAGTTACGGGACAGCCCCTACCTACGAGCAGTACTTC. This sequence encodes CASSYGTAPTYEQYF. The chain uses TRBV6-5 and TRBJ2-7; 7 nucleotides match TRBD1. Germline V gives CDR1 MNHEY, CDR2 SVGAGI. V lost 2 bases and J lost 2; bases outside the gene matches: 6. This CDR3 is built from 15 residues.

The V and J genes are TRBV11-2 and TRBJ2-3; no firm D call. V was cut by 5 bases and J by 5 bases, with 17 bases left in between. This CDR3 is built from 15 residues. The germline V gene encodes CDR1 SGHAT and CDR2 FQNNGV. Written as DNA, the CDR3 is TGTGCCAGCAGCCCACGCTGGGGTTTAAGAGATACGCAGTATTTT. Amino acid sequence: CASSPRWGLRDTQYF.

The gene calls are TRBV18 and TRBJ1-4, with D possibly matching TRBD1 (5 bases). V lost 1 base and J lost 2, with 17 bases in between. The CDR3 length is 18 residues. Germline CDR1 and CDR2: KGHSH and LQKENI. CDR3 region: CASSPLKGTQWTNEKLFF. CDR3 bases: TGTGCCAGCTCACCACTCAAAGGGACCCAATGGACTAATGAAAAACTGTTTTTT.

The rearrangement joins TRBV6-1 to TRBJ2-6, with 9 bases matching TRBD1. This CDR3 is 20 amino acids long. Trimming at V came to 4 bases and at J to 0 bases, leaving 13 bases not matched to a gene. Germline V gene lookup returns CDR1 MNHNS and CDR2 SASEGT. CDR3 amino acids: CASSGSRDRVGASGANVLTF. Here the CDR3 DNA reads TGTGCCAGCAGTGGGTCCCGGGACAGGGTCGGGGCCTCTGGGGCCAACGTCCTGACTTTC.

For this clone: Within the sample, other DNA sequences also encode this same CDR3. This chain links TRBV6-2 or TRBV6-3 with TRBJ2-7, with D perhaps matching TRBD1 (6 bases). Trimming stripped 0 bases from V and 0 bases from J, with 9 bases between. Germline V lookup: CDR1 MNHEY, CDR2 SVGEGT. There are 15 residues in the CDR3. The CDR3 DNA is TGTGCCAGCAGTTACTCCAGGGGAAGCTCCTACGAGCAGTACTTC. The encoded protein is CASSYSRGSSYEQYF.

CDR3 sequence reads: CASSLPCETQYF. CDR3 bases: TGCGCCAGCAGCTTGCCCTGCGAGACCCAGTACTTC. The chain carries TRBV23-1 and TRBJ2-5; unclear D gene. TRBV23-1 is an ORF; its function is uncertain. The CDR3 is 12 amino acids. The V end lost 6 bases, the J end lost 5 bases, and 10 bases lay between the germline ends.

CDR3 DNA: TGTGCCACCAGTGATTTTGTTAGCGGGGATGAGCAGTTCTTC. Translation gives CATSDFVSGDEQFF. The V gene is TRBV24-1, the J gene TRBJ2-1; TRBD2 matches 8 bases. The length of the CDR3 is 14 residues. The V gene end was trimmed by 1 base and the J gene end by 8 bases; junction bases not matched to a gene: 3. CDR1 KGHDR and CDR2 SFDVKD come from the germline V gene.

This sequence joins TRBV7-2 and TRBJ1-1; a weak D match, TRBD1 (6 bases). Germline CDR1 SGHTA, CDR2 FQGNSA. Trimming took off 0 bases at V and 2 bases at J, with 10 bases between the two ends. CDR3 length equals 15 residues. In DNA, the CDR3 is TGTGCCAGCAGCTTAGCTCCGGGACAAAACACTGAAGCTTTCTTT. It is translated as CASSLAPGQNTEAFF.

This rearrangement joins TRBV6-2 or TRBV6-3 to TRBJ2-5; D uncertain. Germline CDR1 reads MNHEY; CDR2 reads SVGEGT. V was trimmed by 4 bases and J by 4 bases, leaving 16 bases between them. The CDR3 totals 15 residues. The CDR3 DNA reads as TGTGCCAGCAGTTCCCCCTCGGTCGGCCGAGAGACCCAGTACTTC. Its protein is CASSSPSVGRETQYF.

The CDR3 DNA reads as TGCAGCGCCGCAGGGGGCGTTGAAGCTTTCTTT. It encodes CSAAGGVEAFF. This chain uses TRBV29-1 with TRBJ1-1; 8 bases agree with TRBD1. Germline V gene lookup returns CDR1 SQVTM and CDR2 ANQGSEA. The junction had 5 bases not matched to a gene; V was cut back by 7 bases and J by 7 bases. This CDR3 spans 11 amino acids.

The rearrangement uses TRBV5-1 and TRBJ2-2, with 8 nucleotides matching TRBD1. V shed 4 bases and J 4 bases; nucleotides not matched to a gene: 6. Germline CDR1 reads SGHRS; CDR2 reads YFSETQ. CDR3 length: 15 residues. CDR3 residues: CASSPWTGPTGELFF. In DNA, the CDR3 is TGCGCCAGCAGCCCGTGGACAGGGCCCACCGGGGAGCTGTTTTTT.

The J gene is TRBJ2-1, the V gene TRBV2, with D perhaps TRBD2 (5 bases). This CDR3 is 14 amino acids long. The V end was cut by 4 bases, the J end by 7 bases, with 14 bases between. The V gene's germline CDR1 is SNHLY and CDR2 FYNNEI. The CDR3 bases are TGTGCCAGCAGTGCTACTAGAGGGCGGAATGAGCAGTTCTTC. It specifies CASSATRGRNEQFF.

The chain joins TRBV12-3 or TRBV12-4 to TRBJ1-5; TRBD1 is a possible D gene (5 bases). The CDR3 loop spans 13 amino acids. The V gene lost 6 bases and the J gene lost 2 bases, with 8 bases spanning the gap. CDR3 protein: CASSLTGNQPQHF. CDR3 in DNA: TGTGCCAGCAGCTTGACAGGCAATCAGCCCCAGCATTTT.

The CDR3 DNA reads TGTGCCAGCAGCTTAGAACCGGTCTACGAGCAGTACGTC. This translates into CASSLEPVYEQYV. V is TRBV7-8 and J is TRBJ2-7; no reliable D call. Trimming left V 1 base short and J 3 bases short, with 7 bases between. Germline-derived CDR1 and CDR2 are SGHVS and FQNEAQ. The CDR3 is 13 amino acids.

This chain connects TRBV30 to TRBJ1-1; no clear D gene. Germline V gene sequence: CDR1 GTSNPN, CDR2 SVGIG (reference sequence). CDR3 length: 12 amino acids. V dropped 1 base and J dropped 4 bases, with 7 bases sitting between them. The CDR3 protein is CAWSDSVTEAFF. Here the CDR3 DNA reads TGTGCCTGGAGTGATAGCGTCACTGAAGCTTTCTTT. The full variable domain, its missing parts supplied by reference TRBV30 and TRBJ1-1, is SQTIHQWPATLVQPVGSPLSLECTVEGTSNPNLYWYRQAAGRGLQLLFYSVGIGQISSEVPQNLSASRPQDRQFILSSKKLLLSDSGFYLCAWSDSVTEAFFGQGTRLTVV.

The sample holds a few counts of this clone. The chain links TRBV7-9 to TRBJ2-7; TRBD1 might be the D (6 bases). CDR1 SEHNR and CDR2 FQNEAQ come from the germline V gene (reference sequence). The V and J ends lost 5 bases and 1 base respectively, with 15 bases between them. The CDR3 totals 15 residues. This CDR3 is CASSPGAGVSYEQYF. DNA for the CDR3: TGTGCCAGCAGCCCTGGGGCAGGGGTATCCTACGAGCAGTACTTC.

This clone came up a few times. V gene TRBV5-1 combines with J gene TRBJ1-2; tentatively, D is TRBD1 (5 bases). The V end lost 0 bases, the J end lost 3 bases, and 6 bases lay between the germline ends. CDR1 and CDR2 from the germline V gene are SGHRS and YFSETQ. The CDR3 contains 13 residues. As DNA, the CDR3 is TGCGCCAGCAGCTTGGAGGGACACTATGGCTACACCTTC. As protein: CASSLEGHYGYTF.

The chain carries TRBV3-1 (or the pseudogene TRBV3-2) and TRBJ1-1; D perhaps matches TRBD1 (5 bases). The CDR3 runs 13 residues. Trimming pared 5 bases from V and 1 base from J, leaving 8 bases between. Germline V lookup: CDR1 LGHDT, CDR2 YNNKEL (reference sequence). The CDR3 reads CASSRTPNTEAFF. The CDR3 nucleotides are TGTGCCAGCAGCAGGACACCGAACACTGAAGCTTTCTTT.

The CDR3 loop reads CASSWTEKTEAFF. Written as DNA, the CDR3 is TGTGCCAGCAGCTGGACTGAGAAGACTGAAGCTTTCTTT. This chain uses TRBV11-3 with TRBJ1-1; D ambiguous. Trimming stripped 4 bases from V and 5 bases from J, with 11 bases between. The CDR3 runs to 13 residues. The germline gives CDR1 SGHNT, CDR2 YENEEA.

The V call is TRBV10-3, the J call TRBJ2-7, with D possibly matching TRBD1 (6 bases). V was clipped by 10 bases and J by 3 bases, with 19 bases between them. Germline V gene sequence: CDR1 ENHRY, CDR2 SYGVKD. The CDR3 has 14 amino acids. Here the CDR3 reads CASGQGSGLYEQYV. The CDR3 nucleotides are TGTGCCAGCGGTCAGGGGTCTGGCCTCTACGAGCAGTACGTC.

The chain has TRBV28 and TRBJ1-1; possibly TRBD1 for D (5 bases). The V and J ends lost 7 bases and 11 bases respectively, with 14 bases between them. Germline V gene data show CDR1 as MDHEN and CDR2 as SYDVKM. The CDR3 loop spans 11 amino acids. The CDR3 DNA is TGTGCCAGCACGGGGAAGGGGCAGGCTTTCTTT. Translation: CASTGKGQAFF.